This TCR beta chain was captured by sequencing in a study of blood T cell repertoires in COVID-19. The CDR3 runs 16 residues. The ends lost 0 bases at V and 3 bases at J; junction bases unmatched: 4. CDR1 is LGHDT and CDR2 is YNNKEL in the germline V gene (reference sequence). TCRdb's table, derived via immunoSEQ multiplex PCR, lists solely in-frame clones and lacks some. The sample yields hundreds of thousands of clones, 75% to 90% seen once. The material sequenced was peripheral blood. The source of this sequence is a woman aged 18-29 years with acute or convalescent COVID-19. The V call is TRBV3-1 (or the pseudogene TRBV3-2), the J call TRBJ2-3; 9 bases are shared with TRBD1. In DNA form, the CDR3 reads TGTGCCAGCAGCCAAGATCCGGGACAGGGAACAGATACGCAGTATTTT. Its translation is CASSQDPGQGTDTQYF.